This T cell receptor beta chain was documented in a study of T-cell memory formation after mild COVID-19. Across the study: Clusters of TCRs were largely donor specific. Overall study findings and caveats: Balance between CD4 and CD8 was seen in clones contracting day 15 to 85, and a CD4+ lean was seen in later expanders.

This clonotype was recorded a few times. Antigen specificity is unknown. 5'RACE with constant-segment primers yielded barcoded, UMI-tagged TCR alpha and TCR beta cDNA libraries. TCRdb re-derived calls from the 5' RACE reads in MiXCR, one entry per CDR3 protein. This repertoire shows under 400,000 distinct CDR3 sequences, 25% to 30% found once; its top ten account for roughly 14%. The V gene's germline CDR1 is DFQATT and CDR2 SNEGSKA (reference sequence). Trimming removed 6 bases from V and 1 base from J, with 9 bases in between. This CDR3 has 12 amino acids. The source is an adult woman who had mild COVID-19 (a few samples of this study predate the infection). Cell type and time point are not known. The specimen sequenced was PBMCs or a T cell subset sorted from them (not recorded which). The chain combines TRBV20-1 with TRBJ1-2; weak D call: TRBD1 (5 bases). Written as DNA, the CDR3 is TGCAGTGCCATGGGGGGTAACTATGGCTACACCTTC. Its translation is CSAMGGNYGYTF.